A selection of T cell receptor beta chains follows, all from one sample in a study of blood T cell repertoires in COVID-19. Clones were read by immunoSEQ multiplex PCR, and TCRdb kept only the in-frame ones, dropping some. The sample includes about 190,000 clones, 82% of them seen just once. Sequencing was performed on peripheral blood. The origin of the receptors is a woman aged 55-69 years with COVID-19, enrolled during active disease. CDR3s include the opening cysteine and the closing phenylalanine or tryptophan. Fields, in order: clone size, D gene, J gene, V gene, CDR3 DNA, CDR3 protein. The D gene is left open where the match is weak. Clone sizes are given selectively: once, few, many, or a class where the clone is expanded.

>NA|TRBD1|TRBJ1-2|TRBV28
TGTGCCAGCAGTTTATTTGGGGCGCAGGGGGGCGGCTACACCTTC
CASSLFGAQGGGYTF
>NA|NA|TRBJ1-1|TRBV6-6
TGTGCCAGCAGTTACGGCCCCCCGACTGAAGCTTTCTTT
CASSYGPPTEAFF
>NA|TRBD1|TRBJ1-5|TRBV19
TGTGCCAGTAGTATACCTCGGGACAGGGCTCCCTATAGCAATCAGCCCCAGCATTTT
CASSIPRDRAPYSNQPQHF
>NA|NA|TRBJ2-3|TRBV27
TGTGCCAGCAGTTGGAGGCAGCCTAGCACAGATACGCAGTATTTT
CASSWRQPSTDTQYF
>few|NA|TRBJ2-7|TRBV5-4
TGTGCCAGCAGCTCTCCTTACGAGCAGTACTTC
CASSSPYEQYF
>NA|TRBD1|TRBJ2-3|TRBV18
TGTGCCAGCTCACCAGGGACAGGGGGCACAGATACGCAGTATTTT
CASSPGTGGTDTQYF
>NA|TRBD2|TRBJ2-3|TRBV30
TGTGCCTGGATCACTAGCGGGAGAAGCACAGATACGCAGTATTTT
CAWITSGRSTDTQYF
>NA|TRBD2|TRBJ2-3|TRBV5-4
TGTGCCAGCAGCCCCGGTAGCGGAGCGGGAGGTGTAAATACGCAGTATTTT
CASSPGSGAGGVNTQYF
>NA|NA|TRBJ2-3|TRBV5-4
TGTGCCAGCAGCTTGGGTTCTCCCACAGATACGCAGTATTTT
CASSLGSPTDTQYF
>once|NA|TRBJ2-2|TRBV6-1
TGTGCCAGCAGTGAAGCGGCGTGGGGGGTGAACACCGGGGAGCTGTTTTTT
CASSEAAWGVNTGELFF
>once|NA|TRBJ1-4|TRBV5-1
TGCGCCAGCAGCTTGGGGGGAGGGAGAAGGGACGAAAAACTGTTTTTT
CASSLGGGRRDEKLFF
>NA|NA|TRBJ1-2|TRBV2
TGTGCCAGCAGTAGGGGCAGGGAAGGCTATGGCTACACCTTC
CASSRGREGYGYTF
>NA|NA|TRBJ1-6|TRBV7-2
TGTGCCAGCAGCTGGACGGGGGGACCTAATTCACCCCTCCACTTT
CASSWTGGPNSPLHF
>NA|TRBD2|TRBJ2-7|TRBV11-2
TGTGCCAGCAGCTCCCAGTCGGGAGGAAACTACGAGCAGTACTTC
CASSSQSGGNYEQYF
>few|TRBD1|TRBJ1-4|TRBV4-2
TGTGCCAGCAGCCCCAGGGACAGGGAAGCACTGTTTTTT
CASSPRDREALFF
>NA|TRBD1|TRBJ1-4|TRBV2
TGTGCCAGCAGTGATAGACAGGGGGCGCGAGAAAAACTGTTTTTT
CASSDRQGAREKLFF
>NA|TRBD2|TRBJ2-1|TRBV28
TGTGCCAGCAGTTTTTTTAGCGGGAGGGCCATCAATGAGCAGTTCTTC
CASSFFSGRAINEQFF
>once|NA|TRBJ2-3|TRBV3-1/TRBV3-2
TGTGCCAGCAGCTCGTACGATCACCAGGGGTTCGGAGATACGCAGTATTTT
CASSSYDHQGFGDTQYF
>NA|NA|TRBJ1-5|TRBV12-5
TGTGCTAGTGGTTTGGTCGGTCAGCCCCAGCATTTT
CASGLVGQPQHF
>NA|NA|TRBJ1-2|TRBV5-4
TGTGCCAGCAGCTTTTCGGGGAGAAACTATGGCTACACCTTC
CASSFSGRNYGYTF
>NA|TRBD1|TRBJ1-3|TRBV25-1
TGTGCCAGCAGTGCGGACAGGGGTTTTGCCGGAAACACCATATATTTT
CASSADRGFAGNTIYF
>NA|TRBD2|TRBJ2-1|TRBV11-2
TGTGCCAGCAGCTTAGAGCGGGAGCTCTACAATGAGCAGTTCTTC
CASSLERELYNEQFF
>NA|NA|TRBJ1-1|TRBV7-8
TGTGCCAGCAGCCCGAGCGGGAACACTGAAGCTTTCTTT
CASSPSGNTEAFF
>NA|NA|TRBJ2-2|TRBV7-7
TGTGCTAGCAGCTTAGCGACTAATATAGGGCCCTACACCGGGGAGCTGTTTTTT
CASSLATNIGPYTGELFF
>NA|TRBD2|TRBJ2-7|TRBV5-1
TGCGCCAGCAGCCCGCTAGCGGGAGGGCGTCCCACCTACGAGCAGTACTTC
CASSPLAGGRPTYEQYF
>once|TRBD1|TRBJ1-4|TRBV15
TGTGCCACCAGCAGCGGCGCGGACAGGGCGGGTAATGAAAAACTGTTTTTT
CATSSGADRAGNEKLFF
>NA|TRBD2|TRBJ2-7|TRBV28
TGTGCCAGCAAACCTGCCGGGGGACTAGTCTACGAGCAGTACTTC
CASKPAGGLVYEQYF
>NA|TRBD2|TRBJ2-3|TRBV6-1
TGTGCCAGCAGTGAACTAGCGGGAGCAGATACGCAGTATTTT
CASSELAGADTQYF
>NA|NA|TRBJ1-1|TRBV30
TGTGCCTGGATGAGATTGGAGGCTTTCTTT
CAWMRLEAFF
>once|NA|TRBJ1-2|TRBV4-2
TGTGCCAGCAGCCAAGACACAAATACCGACTATGGCTACACCTTC
CASSQDTNTDYGYTF
>NA|TRBD1|TRBJ1-1|TRBV7-9
TGTGCCAGCAGCGAAACGTGGACAGGGGAGAGTTGGACTGAAGCTTTCTTT
CASSETWTGESWTEAFF
>NA|NA|TRBJ1-2|TRBV7-9
TGTGCCAGCAGCGCCACAGGTCCCTATGGCTACACCTTC
CASSATGPYGYTF
>NA|TRBD2|TRBJ2-3|TRBV5-1
TGCGCCAGCAGCAAAGGACTAGCGACAGATACGCAGTATTTT
CASSKGLATDTQYF
>NA|NA|TRBJ1-5|TRBV7-8
TGTGCCAGCAGCCCTGTTACAGGGATTCAGCATTTT
CASSPVTGIQHF
>many|NA|TRBJ1-3|TRBV9
TGTGCCAGCAGCCCCTCCCGCAGGGCCTTCTCTGGAAACACCATATATTTT
CASSPSRRAFSGNTIYF
>NA|NA|TRBJ2-7|TRBV6-5
TGTGCCAGCAACCGCGGAGTAGGGGACGAGCAGTACTTC
CASNRGVGDEQYF
>NA|TRBD2|TRBJ2-5|TRBV5-6
TGTGCCAGCAGCTTGGGGACTAGCGGACGAGAGACCCAGTACTTC
CASSLGTSGRETQYF
>NA|TRBD2|TRBJ2-1|TRBV29-1
TGCAGCGTTGAAAGTAGCGGGGGCCTCTCCTACAATGAGCAGTTCTTC
CSVESSGGLSYNEQFF
>NA|NA|TRBJ1-6|TRBV9
TGTGCCAGCAGCGTAATGTCCGGGGGTAATTCACCCCTCCACTTT
CASSVMSGGNSPLHF
>NA|NA|TRBJ1-1|TRBV28
TGTGCCAGCAGTGGGGTCGGACAGCCAAACACTGAAGCTTTCTTT
CASSGVGQPNTEAFF
>NA|TRBD2|TRBJ2-1|TRBV28
TGTGCCAGCAGTTTAGCCGGGACTAGCGATTACAATGAGCAGTTCTTC
CASSLAGTSDYNEQFF
>NA|NA|TRBJ1-3|TRBV3-1/TRBV3-2
TGTGCCAGCAGCCCAGGGTCAGGGTCGGTAAACACCATATATTTT
CASSPGSGSVNTIYF